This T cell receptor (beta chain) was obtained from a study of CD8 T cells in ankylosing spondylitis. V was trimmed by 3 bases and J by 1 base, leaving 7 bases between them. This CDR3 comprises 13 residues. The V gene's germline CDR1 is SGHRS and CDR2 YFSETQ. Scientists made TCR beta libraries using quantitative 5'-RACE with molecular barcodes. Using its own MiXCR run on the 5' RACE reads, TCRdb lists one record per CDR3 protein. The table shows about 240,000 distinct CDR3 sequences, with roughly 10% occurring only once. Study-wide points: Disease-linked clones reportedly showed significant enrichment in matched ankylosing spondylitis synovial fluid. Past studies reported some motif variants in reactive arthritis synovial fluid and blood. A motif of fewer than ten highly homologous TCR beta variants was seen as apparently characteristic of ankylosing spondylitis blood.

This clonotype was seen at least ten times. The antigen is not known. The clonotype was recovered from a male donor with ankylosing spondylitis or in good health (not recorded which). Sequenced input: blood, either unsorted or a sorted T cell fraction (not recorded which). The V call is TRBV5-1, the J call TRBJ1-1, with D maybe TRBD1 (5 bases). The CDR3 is CASSWDWNTEAFF. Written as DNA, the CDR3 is TGCGCCAGCAGCTGGGACTGGAACACTGAAGCTTTCTTT.